This TCR beta chain was sequenced in a study of response to subunit inactivated influenza vaccine. In TCRdb, the RT-PCR reads were re-called with MiXCR into one record per CDR3 protein. The sample lists hundreds of thousands of distinct CDR3 sequences; 20% to 25% were seen once. The CDR3 covers 15 residues. Germline CDR1 and CDR2: KGHSH and LQKENI. The junction had 6 bases not matched to a gene; V was cut back by 3 bases and J by 5 bases. The chain combines TRBV18 with TRBJ2-2, with 7 nucleotides matching TRBD1. The sample was PBMCs from blood, taken 21 months after vaccination. This TCR was sampled from a man aged 50 to 69 who received an inactivated influenza vaccine. Here the CDR3 DNA reads TGTGCCAGCTCACCCCGGGACAGCCGGACCGGGGAGCTGTTTTTT. Its translation is CASSPRDSRTGELFF.